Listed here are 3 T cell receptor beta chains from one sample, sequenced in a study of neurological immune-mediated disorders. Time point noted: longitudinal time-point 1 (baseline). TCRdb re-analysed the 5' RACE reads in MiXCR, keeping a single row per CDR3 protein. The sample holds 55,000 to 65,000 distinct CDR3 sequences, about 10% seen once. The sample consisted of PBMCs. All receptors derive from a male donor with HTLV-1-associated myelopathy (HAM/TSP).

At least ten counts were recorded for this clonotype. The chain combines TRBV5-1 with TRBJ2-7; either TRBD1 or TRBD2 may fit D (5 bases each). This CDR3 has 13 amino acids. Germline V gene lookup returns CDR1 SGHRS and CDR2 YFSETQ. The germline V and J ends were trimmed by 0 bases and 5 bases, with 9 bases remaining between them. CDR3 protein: CASSLVLGHEQYF. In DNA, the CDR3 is TGCGCCAGCAGCTTGGTTCTGGGACACGAGCAGTACTTC.

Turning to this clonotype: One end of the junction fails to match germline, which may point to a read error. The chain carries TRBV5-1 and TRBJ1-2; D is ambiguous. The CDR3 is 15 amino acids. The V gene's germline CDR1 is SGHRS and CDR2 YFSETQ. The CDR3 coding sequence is TGCGCCAGCAGCTTGACACAGTCTCCACCCTATTGCTACACCTTC. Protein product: CASSLTQSPPYCYTF. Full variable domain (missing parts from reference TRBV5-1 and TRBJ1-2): KAGVTQTPRYLIKTRGQQVTLSCSPISGHRSVSWYQQTPGQGLQFLFEYFSETQRNKGNFPGRFSGRQFSNSRSEMNVSTLELGDSALYLCASSLTQSPPYCYTFGSGTRLTVV.

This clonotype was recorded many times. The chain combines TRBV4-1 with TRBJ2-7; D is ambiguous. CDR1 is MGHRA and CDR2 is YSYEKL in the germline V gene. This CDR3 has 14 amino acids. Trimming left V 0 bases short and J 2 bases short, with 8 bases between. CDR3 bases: TGCGCCAGCAGCCAAGATATTTCTCCCTACGAGCAGTACTTC. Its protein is CASSQDISPYEQYF.